This entry is about one TCR beta chain. The antigen remains undetermined. The data stem from a study of T cells expressing NK-cell markers. Background on the study: The TCR beta repertoires originated in sorted CD3+CD56+NKG2C+, CD3+CD56+NKG2C- and CD3+CD56-NKG2C+ T cells.

TCRdb reanalyzed the 5' RACE reads and collapses them to one entry per CDR3 protein, without DNA. The sample totals about 460,000 distinct CDR3 sequences. Broader study findings: These clonotypes, the leaders elsewhere, also led the CD3+CD56-NKG2C+ fraction in several donors. Roughly six donors had dominant NKG2C+ clonotypes that comprised roughly 1.0-8% of their CD8+ T cells. Certain NKG2C+ T cell clones were expanded, and their HCMV specificity remained unclear.

Sequencing input: blood T cells: a sorted CD56 or NKG2C T cell subset, CD4+ or CD8+ T cells, or bulk PBMC T cells (not recorded which). This TCR was recovered from a woman in her fifties or sixties in good health.

CDR3 amino acids: CASSEATYNEQFF. The chain joins TRBV10-1 to TRBJ2-1. The CDR3 covers 13 residues. The germline CDR1 and CDR2 sequences are WNHNN and SYGVQD (reference sequence).